Below are 31 T cell receptor beta chains sequenced from a single sample in a study of blood T cell repertoires in COVID-19. Some clones are missing from TCRdb's copy, which holds only in-frame ones; the method was immunoSEQ multiplex PCR. The sample shows 75,000 to 90,000 clones, about 80% of them seen only once. The source material was peripheral blood. The receptor source for this set is a woman aged 40 to 50 with active or convalescent COVID-19.

This chain uses TRBV5-6 with TRBJ1-6, with D hard to call. Germline V gene lookup returns CDR1 SGHDT and CDR2 YYEEEE. There are 13 residues in the CDR3. Trimming took off 0 bases at V and 7 bases at J, with 5 bases between the two ends. Here the CDR3 DNA reads TGTGCCAGCAGCTTGGTTGCGAATTCACCCCTCCACTTT. Amino acid sequence: CASSLVANSPLHF.

The chain is built from TRBV3-1 (or the pseudogene TRBV3-2) and TRBJ2-5, with D unclear. The CDR3 has 12 residues. V lost 4 bases and J 5 bases, leaving 8 bases between the germline ends. The germline gives CDR1 LGHDT, CDR2 YNNKEL (reference sequence). The DNA of the CDR3 is TGTGCCAGCAGCCCAGAGAGGGAGACCCAGTACTTC. Translation: CASSPERETQYF.

This chain links TRBV11-2 with TRBJ1-1, with no clear D. The CDR3 is 12 residues long. With 6 bases removed from V and 5 bases from J, the gap between germline ends came to 10 bases. The germline V gene has CDR1 SGHAT and CDR2 FQNNGV. The CDR3 DNA follows: TGTGCCAGCAGTCGAATCCAGACTGAAGCTTTCTTT. This translates into CASSRIQTEAFF.

This chain links TRBV6-5 with TRBJ2-5, with 14 bases aligning to TRBD2. There are 15 residues in the CDR3. Trimming removed 8 bases from V and 5 bases from J; junction bases left unmatched: 7. Per germline, CDR1 MNHEY and CDR2 SVGAGI. CDR3 DNA sequence: TGTGCCAGCGGCAGACTAGCGGGAGGGCTGGAGACCCAGTACTTC. Translation: CASGRLAGGLETQYF.

The chain combines TRBV10-3 with TRBJ2-7; the match to TRBD2 covers 7 bases. The CDR3 has 12 residues. V shed 10 bases, J shed 2 bases, and the junction held 5 bases outside the gene matches. The germline gives CDR1 ENHRY, CDR2 SYGVKD. CDR3 residues: CATGLRAYEQYF. The CDR3 nucleotides are TGTGCCACGGGACTACGAGCCTACGAGCAGTACTTC.

This clone has only one observation. The rearrangement links TRBV18 to TRBJ1-2; 8 bases fit TRBD1. The CDR3 runs 13 residues. Germline V lookup: CDR1 KGHSH, CDR2 LQKENI. V gave up 4 bases and J gave up 7 bases; unmatched junction bases: 5. The CDR3 coding sequence is TGTGCCAGCTCACGACAGGACAGGGCTGGCTACACCTTC. Translating gives CASSRQDRAGYTF.

The sample holds one count of this clone. The rearrangement links TRBV5-4 to TRBJ1-2; TRBD1 might be the D (5 bases). The germline gives CDR1 SGHNT, CDR2 YYREEE (reference sequence). This CDR3 region has 14 residues. V lost 4 bases, J lost 3 bases, and 13 bases lay in between. Here the CDR3 reads CASSPSTDYYGYTF. CDR3 bases: TGTGCCAGCAGCCCATCGACAGATTACTATGGCTACACCTTC.

The chain is built from TRBV27 and TRBJ1-2, with TRBD1 matching 9 bases. Germline CDR1 reads MNHEY; CDR2 reads SMNVEV (reference sequence). The CDR3 is made up of 15 amino acids. V gave up 1 base and J gave up 6 bases; unmatched junction bases: 6. The CDR3 is CASSLYGTGWNGYTF. The CDR3 DNA reads TGTGCCAGCAGTTTATATGGGACAGGGTGGAATGGCTACACCTTC.

CDR3: CASSLGVPGQGGSYEQYF. In DNA, the CDR3 is TGTGCCAGCAGTTTAGGGGTGCCGGGACAGGGAGGGTCCTACGAGCAGTACTTC. The chain recombines TRBV27 with TRBJ2-7; 9 bases are shared with TRBD1. The V gene end was trimmed by 2 bases and the J gene end by 1 base; junction bases not matched to a gene: 12. CDR3 size: 18 residues. Germline CDR1 and CDR2: MNHEY and SMNVEV (reference sequence).

A few counts support this clone. The chain has TRBV28 and TRBJ2-1; 8 nucleotides agree with TRBD2. The CDR3 runs 15 residues. Germline CDR1 is MDHEN and CDR2 is SYDVKM. The V gene end was trimmed by 5 bases and the J gene end by 7 bases; junction bases not matched to a gene: 10. The chain's CDR3 is CASSPGGEGRNEQFF. The DNA for the CDR3 is TGTGCCAGCAGTCCGGGGGGGGAGGGCCGGAATGAGCAGTTCTTC.

The chain has TRBV5-5 and TRBJ1-4, with TRBD1 identical over 8 bases. V shed 4 bases, J shed 3 bases, and the junction held 11 bases outside the gene matches. CDR1 is SGHKS, CDR2 YYEKEE, per germline (reference sequence). The CDR3 covers 17 residues. CDR3 amino acids: CASSKGNTGQANEKLFF. The CDR3 nucleotides read TGTGCCAGCAGCAAAGGCAATACGGGACAGGCTAATGAAAAACTGTTTTTT.

This clone came up once. The V call is TRBV18, the J call TRBJ1-5, with 7 bases that match TRBD1. Germline values: CDR1 KGHSH, CDR2 LQKENI. J lost 3 bases, V lost 3 bases, and 5 bases had no gene match. This CDR3 region has 15 residues. Here the CDR3 reads CASSPQGGYNQPQHF. The DNA of the CDR3 is TGTGCCAGCTCACCTCAGGGGGGCTACAATCAGCCCCAGCATTTT.

Here the CDR3 DNA reads TGTGCCAGCAGTTTGGGACAGTTAGGTTTCGATGGCTACACCTTC. Translation: CASSLGQLGFDGYTF. This chain connects TRBV27 to TRBJ1-2, with 7 nucleotides matching TRBD1. Germline CDR1 and CDR2: MNHEY and SMNVEV (reference sequence). Trimming took 3 bases from V and 6 from J; bases not matched to a gene: 10. The CDR3 contains 15 residues.

The V call is TRBV29-1, the J call TRBJ2-7; D not certain. The CDR3 is 15 residues long. Germline CDR1 SQVTM, CDR2 ANQGSEA. V was pared by 4 bases and J by 1 base, with 17 bases between. The CDR3 loop reads CSVAKTLDSSYEQYF. DNA of the CDR3: TGCAGCGTTGCGAAGACATTGGATTCATCCTACGAGCAGTACTTC.

V is TRBV6-2 or TRBV6-3 and J is TRBJ2-5; D may be TRBD1 (6 bases). The length of the CDR3 is 14 residues. CDR1 and CDR2 from the germline V gene are MNHEY and SVGEGT. V lost 5 bases and J 5 bases, leaving 15 bases between the germline ends. CDR3 in DNA: TGTGCCAGCAGTCTCTCACAGGGTAGGGAGACCCAGTACTTC. Translated: CASSLSQGRETQYF.

The chain has TRBV19 and TRBJ1-5; D may be TRBD1 (6 bases). The CDR3 spans 15 residues. Between the trimmed V and J ends, which lost 6 bases and 0 bases, there was a span of 12 bases. Germline V gene sequence: CDR1 LNHDA, CDR2 SQIVND (reference sequence). This chain's CDR3 is CASRPGTNSNQPQHF. CDR3 DNA sequence: TGTGCCAGTAGGCCCGGGACAAATAGCAATCAGCCCCAGCATTTT.

This chain joins TRBV6-5 and TRBJ1-2, with D perhaps matching TRBD1 (5 bases). CDR1 MNHEY and CDR2 SVGAGI come from the germline V gene. This CDR3 region has 13 residues. Trimming shortened V by 2 bases and J by 4 bases, and 8 bases separated the two germline ends. CDR3 in amino acids: CASSYGGAYGYTF. DNA for the CDR3: TGTGCCAGCAGTTACGGCGGGGCCTATGGCTACACCTTC.

The genes are TRBV6-2 or TRBV6-3 and TRBJ2-2; D gene uncertain. Germline V gives CDR1 MNHEY, CDR2 SVGEGT. The CDR3 is made up of 14 amino acids. V gave up 5 bases and J gave up 5 bases, with 12 bases separating them. CDR3 sequence (DNA): TGTGCCAGCAGTCCCCCCCTAAATACCGGGGAGCTGTTTTTT. Encoded protein: CASSPPLNTGELFF.

The gene calls are TRBV28 and TRBJ2-1; tentatively, D is TRBD2 (5 bases). The CDR3 is 14 residues long. Germline assignment: CDR1 MDHEN and CDR2 SYDVKM. The germline V and J ends were trimmed by 5 bases and 6 bases, with 14 bases remaining between them. The CDR3 bases are TGTGCCAGCAGTACACCGAGGGTCGGCAATGAGCAGTTCTTC. It translates to CASSTPRVGNEQFF.

The CDR3 nucleotides read TGTGCCAGCAGCCCCTCTTCCGAGCGGGGCTACACCTTC. Translation gives CASSPSSERGYTF. This chain joins TRBV7-8 and TRBJ1-2; D is unclear. The CDR3 runs to 13 residues. The V end was cut by 5 bases, the J end by 8 bases, with 15 bases between. Looked up from germline, CDR1 is SGHVS and CDR2 is FQNEAQ.

The chain couples TRBV6-6 to TRBJ1-5; 8 nucleotides agree with TRBD1. J was trimmed by 8 bases and V by 4 bases; bases with no gene match: 7. The CDR3 consists of 14 residues. Looked up from germline, CDR1 is MNHNY and CDR2 is SVGAGI (reference sequence). The CDR3, as DNA: TGTGCCAGCAGTTCCAGGGGGCGAATGGAGCCCCAGCATTTT. Translating it yields CASSSRGRMEPQHF.

V is TRBV5-1 and J is TRBJ1-1, with no clear D. This CDR3 contains 15 residues. Germline lookup yields CDR1 SGHRS and CDR2 YFSETQ. V shed 9 bases and J shed 0 bases, with 18 bases lying between them. The CDR3 nucleotides are TGCGCCACCACGCTCGGAGGCTCCATGAACACTGAAGCTTTCTTT. It is translated as CATTLGGSMNTEAFF.

The chain joins TRBV10-3 to TRBJ2-1; 11 bases fit TRBD2. The CDR3 has 16 amino acids. Unmatched junction bases numbered 6, after V lost 0 bases and J lost 8 bases. Germline CDR1 is ENHRY and CDR2 is SYGVKD. The chain's CDR3 is CAISESGSGGGDEQFF. CDR3 DNA: TGTGCCATCAGTGAGTCGGGTAGCGGGGGGGGCGATGAGCAGTTCTTC.

By share, this clone counts as medium-sized. V gene TRBV7-9 combines with J gene TRBJ2-2; D unclear. Trimming shortened V by 5 bases and J by 1 base, and 5 bases separated the two germline ends. CDR1 is SEHNR and CDR2 is FQNEAQ in the germline V gene (reference sequence). The CDR3 is 13 residues long. The CDR3: CASSHRNTGELFF. The CDR3 DNA reads as TGTGCCAGCAGCCATAGGAACACCGGGGAGCTGTTTTTT.

The chain combines TRBV7-8 with TRBJ2-1, with 7 bases that match TRBD2. V lost 1 base to trimming and J lost 6 bases; unmatched junction nucleotides: 6. CDR3 length: 15 amino acids. Germline assignment: CDR1 SGHVS and CDR2 FQNEAQ. CDR3 bases: TGTGCCAGCAGCTTAGGAGGAGCGGGGCTCAATGAGCAGTTCTTC. Translated: CASSLGGAGLNEQFF.

The V gene is TRBV21-1, the J gene TRBJ2-5; the table's D call of TRBD2 was not tested on the DNA. TRBV21-1 is shown as a pseudogene. This CDR3 is built from 13 residues. The CDR3: CASRQCGQETQYF. As DNA, the CDR3 is TGTGCCAGCAGACAATGCGGCCAAGAGACCCAGTACTTC.

This clone was recorded only once. The chain carries TRBV7-2 and TRBJ2-5; the match to TRBD1 covers 10 bases. CDR3 length equals 16 residues. Germline CDR1 reads SGHTA; CDR2 reads FQGNSA. The J segment lost 2 bases and the V segment lost 1 base, leaving 4 bases of the junction unmatched. CDR3 region: CASSLGWTGGQETQYF. For the CDR3, the DNA is TGTGCCAGCAGCTTAGGTTGGACAGGGGGGCAAGAGACCCAGTACTTC.

The chain employs TRBV7-9 and TRBJ2-7; D gene unclear. Trimming took off 5 bases at V and 3 bases at J, with 14 bases between the two ends. CDR3 size: 14 residues. Germline loops: CDR1 SEHNR, CDR2 FQNEAQ (reference sequence). The CDR3 DNA sequence: TGTGCCAGCAGCGCTGCCTACGGTAGCTACGAGCAGTACTTC. Protein product: CASSAAYGSYEQYF.

This sequence joins TRBV2 and TRBJ2-7; 8 nucleotides agree with TRBD1. The CDR3 is made up of 15 amino acids. The J segment lost 0 bases and the V segment lost 3 bases, leaving 4 bases of the junction unmatched. Germline V lookup: CDR1 SNHLY, CDR2 FYNNEI. CDR3 DNA: TGTGCCAGCAGTGAGGCCGGGACAGGCTCCTACGAGCAGTACTTC. Its protein product is CASSEAGTGSYEQYF.

In this sample, this clone turned up a few times. The chain has TRBV4-3 and TRBJ2-7, with TRBD2 identical over 7 bases. The CDR3 is 15 residues long. CDR1 is LGHNA and CDR2 is YSLEER in the germline V gene. V shed 0 bases and J 3 bases; nucleotides not matched to a gene: 5. DNA for the CDR3: TGCGCCAGCAGCCAAGATGGTAGCGGGCTCTACGAGCAGTACTTC. Encoded protein: CASSQDGSGLYEQYF.

J is TRBJ1-3 and V is TRBV18; D might be TRBD1 (6 bases). With 5 bases removed from V and 4 bases from J, the gap between germline ends came to 15 bases. Germline-derived CDR1 and CDR2 are KGHSH and LQKENI. The CDR3 loop spans 15 amino acids. The CDR3 spells CASSRTGYGGNTIYF. CDR3 in DNA: TGTGCCAGCTCAAGAACAGGGTATGGAGGAAACACCATATATTTT.